Each of the 32 T cell receptor beta chains below was sequenced from the same sample in a study of T cell responses to AZD1222 COVID-19 vaccine. Only in-frame clones appear in the TCRdb table, and some are missing; sequencing was by immunoSEQ multiplex PCR. This table holds 80,000 to 100,000 clones, about nine tenths found once. Sequences were derived from peripheral blood, sampled on day 0 of MenACWY control vaccination. The receptors originated from an adult in good health.

The chain is built from TRBV7-9 and TRBJ1-1; TRBD1 matches at 8 bases. The CDR3 length is 13 residues. V trimming: 1 base; J trimming: 5 bases; junction bases outside the gene matches: 0. Germline loops: CDR1 SEHNR, CDR2 FQNEAQ (reference sequence). The CDR3 DNA is TGTGCCAGCAGCTTAGGGACAGGGACTGAAGCTTTCTTT. Encoded protein: CASSLGTGTEAFF.

The chain has TRBV6-2 or TRBV6-3 and TRBJ2-3; TRBD1 or TRBD2 may be the D gene (5 bases each). V was cut by 6 bases and J by 1 base, with 14 bases left in between. The CDR3 covers 15 residues. Germline V gene data show CDR1 as MNHEY and CDR2 as SVGEGT. In DNA, the CDR3 is TGTGCCAGCAGCTTCCTACGAGGGGGCACAGATACGCAGTATTTT. Translated: CASSFLRGGTDTQYF.

The V gene is TRBV6-2 or TRBV6-3, the J gene TRBJ2-3; 8 nucleotides agree with TRBD1. V lost 5 bases and J lost 3; bases outside the gene matches: 4. The V gene's germline CDR1 is MNHEY and CDR2 SVGEGT. This CDR3 spans 14 amino acids. The CDR3 region is CASSTGQGTDTQYF. CDR3 DNA sequence: TGTGCCAGCAGTACAGGACAGGGAACAGATACGCAGTATTTT.

V gene TRBV30 combines with J gene TRBJ2-7, with 11 bases identical to TRBD1. CDR1 is GTSNPN and CDR2 is SVGIG in the germline V gene (reference sequence). Trimming took 1 base from V and 7 from J; bases not matched to a gene: 9. The CDR3 covers 15 residues. The CDR3 region is CAWSARTGGLGEQYF. CDR3 nucleotide sequence: TGTGCCTGGAGTGCCCGGACAGGGGGCCTGGGGGAGCAGTACTTC.

The chain employs TRBV18 and TRBJ2-2; 7 positions match TRBD1. CDR1 is KGHSH, CDR2 LQKENI, per germline. The V segment lost 0 bases and the J segment 6 bases; nucleotides outside the gene matches: 7. The CDR3 runs 16 residues. DNA for the CDR3: TGTGCCAGCTCACCACCGAGACAGGGATGGCCCGGGGAGCTGTTTTTT. Protein: CASSPPRQGWPGELFF.

The genes are TRBV19 and TRBJ1-6, with D maybe TRBD1 (5 bases). This CDR3 comprises 15 residues. The germline V and J ends were trimmed by 5 bases and 4 bases, with 12 bases remaining between them. The germline CDR1 and CDR2 sequences are LNHDA and SQIVND (reference sequence). The DNA of the CDR3 is TGTGCCAGTAGTCCGACGACAGCGTATAATTCACCCCTCCACTTT. It codes for CASSPTTAYNSPLHF.

As to this clone: Additional DNA sequences in this sample encode the identical CDR3. V usage is TRBV12-3 or TRBV12-4 and J usage is TRBJ2-7; D is unclear. Trimming removed 2 bases at V and 4 bases at J, with 6 bases between. This CDR3 is built from 12 residues. CDR3 in DNA: TGTGCCAGCAGTTTAAGCCCATACGAGCAGTACTTC. It translates to CASSLSPYEQYF.

This clone has just a few counts. The chain recombines TRBV5-8 with TRBJ1-6; D is undetermined. There are 17 residues in the CDR3. The germline V gene encodes CDR1 SGHTS and CDR2 YDEGEE. Between the trimmed V and J ends, which lost 3 bases and 11 bases, there was a span of 24 bases. The CDR3 DNA is TGTGCCAGCAGCTCCCAACGTCAGGTGGCTTGGGGTACACCCCTCCACTTT. It codes for CASSSQRQVAWGTPLHF.

In its sample, this clone was seen once. The chain carries TRBV2 and TRBJ1-1, with D maybe TRBD1 (6 bases). V lost 6 bases to trimming and J lost 1 base, with 15 bases between them. This CDR3 comprises 15 residues. CDR1 and CDR2 from the germline V gene are SNHLY and FYNNEI. The CDR3 DNA reads TGTGCCAGCAGGCTTCGGGACACCCAGAACACTGAAGCTTTCTTT. It is translated as CASRLRDTQNTEAFF.

The chain is built from TRBV29-1 and TRBJ2-7, with TRBD1 matching 7 bases. CDR3 length: 11 residues. V was clipped by 4 bases and J by 6 bases; unmatched bases: 3. Germline V lookup: CDR1 SQVTM, CDR2 ANQGSEA. CDR3 in DNA: TGCAGCGTTGGACAGGGTGGCGAGCAGTACTTC. This translates into CSVGQGGEQYF.

The rearrangement uses TRBV4-3 and TRBJ1-6; 7 bases line up with TRBD1. V shed 4 bases and J 8 bases; nucleotides not matched to a gene: 8. There are 15 residues in the CDR3. Per germline, CDR1 LGHNA and CDR2 YSLEER. In nucleotides, the CDR3 is TGCGCCAGCAGCCTCACAGGGGTTGGTGATTCACCCCTCCACTTT. It yields the protein CASSLTGVGDSPLHF.

This clone showed up just once. This rearrangement joins TRBV19 to TRBJ2-1; 9 bases line up with TRBD2. V lost 2 bases to trimming and J lost 6 bases; unmatched junction nucleotides: 5. The CDR3 has 15 amino acids. CDR1 and CDR2 (germline): LNHDA, SQIVND (reference sequence). This CDR3 is CASSILAGPANEQFF. The CDR3 region has the DNA TGTGCCAGTAGTATACTAGCGGGGCCCGCCAATGAGCAGTTCTTC.

This clone came up a few times. In nucleotides, the CDR3 is TGTGCCACCGCGCCGGGGATAAGTGGCACAGATACGCAGTATTTT. This codes for CATAPGISGTDTQYF. The rearrangement uses TRBV19 and TRBJ2-3, with D possibly TRBD2 on 5 matching bases. CDR1 is LNHDA, CDR2 SQIVND, per germline (reference sequence). V gave up 10 bases and J gave up 1 base, with 18 bases separating them. The CDR3 runs to 15 residues.

This clone was observed once. The rearrangement joins TRBV25-1 to TRBJ1-6; tentative D call: TRBD1 (5 bases). CDR3 length equals 13 residues. CDR1 and CDR2 from the germline V gene are MGHDK and SYGVNS. V gave up 3 bases and J gave up 8 bases, with 8 bases separating them. The CDR3 reads CASSDRGDSPLHF. The CDR3 DNA follows: TGTGCCAGCAGTGACAGAGGGGATTCACCCCTCCACTTT.

This chain links TRBV7-2 with TRBJ2-7; 9 positions agree with TRBD1. This CDR3 is built from 15 residues. Trimming at V came to 6 bases and at J to 6 bases, leaving 12 bases not matched to a gene. Germline CDR1 SGHTA, CDR2 FQGNSA. CDR3 sequence: CASRERGDRVFEQYF. CDR3 coding DNA: TGTGCCAGCAGGGAGAGGGGGGACAGGGTCTTCGAGCAGTACTTC.

J is TRBJ2-5 and V is TRBV5-4; 9 positions match TRBD1. This CDR3 region has 15 residues. J was trimmed by 3 bases and V by 0 bases; bases with no gene match: 3. CDR1 SGHNT and CDR2 YYREEE come from the germline V gene (reference sequence). The CDR3 nucleotides are TGTGCCAGCAGCTTGGAGGGGACAGGGAAAGAGACCCAGTACTTC. The encoded protein is CASSLEGTGKETQYF.

The J gene is TRBJ1-2, the V gene TRBV5-6; D call uncertain. The CDR3 runs 14 residues. Germline values: CDR1 SGHDT, CDR2 YYEEEE. V was pared by 5 bases and J by 0 bases, with 11 bases between. The CDR3 DNA follows: TGTGCCAGCAGGGGTGGTGCAGCTAACTATGGCTACACCTTC. This gives the protein CASRGGAANYGYTF.

V gene TRBV9 combines with J gene TRBJ1-1, with D unresolved. The CDR3 loop spans 13 amino acids. Germline CDR1 SGDLS, CDR2 YYNGEE. V was cut by 4 bases and J by 1 base, with 8 bases left in between. The CDR3 loop is CASSTQTNTEAFF. The CDR3 DNA reads TGTGCCAGCAGCACTCAGACGAACACTGAAGCTTTCTTT.

The rearrangement uses TRBV7-8 and TRBJ2-3, with 16 bases identical to TRBD2. The J segment lost 5 bases and the V segment lost 1 base, leaving 9 bases of the junction unmatched. Germline V gene data show CDR1 as SGHVS and CDR2 as FQNEAQ. The CDR3 is 19 residues long. CDR3 DNA: TGTGCCAGCAGCTTAGGATCGGGACTAGCGGGGGGGGTGCGAGATACGCAGTATTTT. Translated, it gives CASSLGSGLAGGVRDTQYF.

This chain uses TRBV29-1 with TRBJ1-2; 7 bases are shared with TRBD1. Trimming cost V 6 bases and J 8 bases; bases outside gene matches: 9. The CDR3 sequence is 12 residues long. CDR1 SQVTM and CDR2 ANQGSEA come from the germline V gene. The CDR3 DNA is TGCAGCGTAGGAGGACAGGTCGAAGGCTACACCTTC. It specifies CSVGGQVEGYTF.

The chain links TRBV7-6 to TRBJ2-2; D is unclear. V was shortened by 8 bases and J by 5 bases, with 24 bases between the two germline ends. The germline V gene has CDR1 SGHVS and CDR2 FNYEAQ. The CDR3 length is 17 residues. The DNA for the CDR3 is TGTGCCAGCGAAAGCTTACGGTGGGGTGGTGAGACCGGGGAGCTGTTTTTT. This sequence encodes CASESLRWGGETGELFF.

The V gene is TRBV4-1, the J gene TRBJ1-2, with D maybe TRBD1 (5 bases). The CDR3 runs 15 residues. CDR1 and CDR2 from the germline V gene are MGHRA and YSYEKL. Trimming took 0 bases from V and 7 from J, leaving 15 bases between them. DNA of the CDR3: TGCGCCAGCAGCCAAGATCCTCGGTTCGGGGGTGGCTACACCTTC. Its translation: CASSQDPRFGGGYTF.

This clone ranks as medium-sized. V gene TRBV9 combines with J gene TRBJ1-3; D is unclear. CDR1 and CDR2 from the germline V gene are SGDLS and YYNGEE. The CDR3 length is 14 residues. V was cut by 5 bases and J by 0 bases, with 9 bases left in between. The CDR3 spells CASRDGDSGNTIYF. CDR3 DNA: TGTGCCAGCAGGGACGGCGACTCTGGAAACACCATATATTTT.

The chain combines TRBV10-3 with TRBJ2-2; D is undetermined. Trimming removed 2 bases from V and 4 bases from J, with 11 bases in between. This CDR3 spans 15 amino acids. Germline V gene sequence: CDR1 ENHRY, CDR2 SYGVKD. The CDR3, as DNA: TGTGCCATCAGTGAGCCCTCGGACCTCACCGGGGAGCTGTTTTTT. Residues: CAISEPSDLTGELFF.

The chain joins TRBV6-2 or TRBV6-3 to TRBJ2-1, with D perhaps given as TRBD1 or TRBD2 (5 bases each). The CDR3 covers 20 residues. V was clipped by 2 bases and J by 0 bases, with 23 bases between them. CDR1 is MNHEY, CDR2 SVGEGT, per germline. In nucleotides, the CDR3 is TGTGCCAGCAGTTACGAACAAGAAACCGGGACGAAGGTCTCCTACAATGAGCAGTTCTTC. Its protein is CASSYEQETGTKVSYNEQFF.

J is TRBJ2-1 and V is TRBV6-5; no clear D. V gave up 6 bases and J gave up 5 bases, with 5 bases separating them. The CDR3 loop spans 11 amino acids. Germline lookup yields CDR1 MNHEY and CDR2 SVGAGI. CDR3 loop: CASRWNNEQFF. The DNA for the CDR3 is TGTGCCAGCAGGTGGAACAATGAGCAGTTCTTC.

The chain combines TRBV28 with TRBJ1-1; TRBD1 aligns across 7 bases. CDR1 and CDR2 from the germline V gene are MDHEN and SYDVKM. This CDR3 has 15 residues. V shed 3 bases, J shed 4 bases, and the junction held 8 bases outside the gene matches. The CDR3 coding sequence is TGTGCCAGCAGTTTCAGGGGGAGGTTGGGCACTGAAGCTTTCTTT. Translating it yields CASSFRGRLGTEAFF.

The rearrangement uses TRBV7-2 and TRBJ1-1; D not resolved. This CDR3 is 14 amino acids long. Deletions cut 0 bases from V and 1 base from J, with 6 bases between. The germline CDR1 and CDR2 sequences are SGHTA and FQGNSA. As DNA, the CDR3 is TGTGCCAGCAGCTTAGCGCTGGGGAACACTGAAGCTTTCTTT. Translated, it gives CASSLALGNTEAFF.

The chain combines TRBV11-3 with TRBJ2-2, with D perhaps matching TRBD2 (6 bases). The CDR3 is made up of 15 amino acids. CDR1 is SGHNT, CDR2 YENEEA, per germline. V lost 1 base and J 7 bases, leaving 13 bases between the germline ends. CDR3 region: CASSLGGGLIGELFF. The CDR3 DNA sequence: TGTGCCAGCAGCTTAGGGGGAGGACTGATCGGGGAGCTGTTTTTT. The whole variable domain, remainder taken from reference TRBV11-3 and TRBJ2-2, is EAGVVQSPRYKIIEKKQPVAFWCNPISGHNTLYWYLQNLGQGPELLIRYENEEAVDDSQLPKDRFSAERLKGVDSTLKIQPAELGDSAVYLCASSLGGGLIGELFFGEGSRLTVL.

The chain has TRBV29-1 and TRBJ2-4; D gene unclear. V lost 5 bases to trimming and J lost 0 bases, with 11 bases between them. CDR3 length: 14 residues. Germline assignment: CDR1 SQVTM and CDR2 ANQGSEA. CDR3 bases: TGCAGCGTTACCGGACGGCTAGCCAAAAACATTCAGTACTTC. Its protein product is CSVTGRLAKNIQYF.

This chain connects TRBV7-2 to TRBJ2-3; 10 bases agree with TRBD1. With V trimmed by 5 bases and J by 5 bases, 7 bases remained unmatched. Germline V CDR1 and CDR2: SGHTA, FQGNSA. This CDR3 has 15 residues. The CDR3, as DNA: TGTGCCAGCAGCGCAAGGGGACAGGGGATAGATACGCAGTATTTT. Protein: CASSARGQGIDTQYF. The full variable domain, in which reference TRBV7-2 and TRBJ2-3 provide the parts outside the CDR3, is GAGVSQSPSNKVTEKGKDVELRCDPISGHTALYWYRQSLGQGLEFLIYFQGNSAPDKSGLPSDRFSAERTGGSVSTLTIQRTQQEDSAVYLCASSARGQGIDTQYFGPGTRLTVL.

The chain uses TRBV6-5 and TRBJ2-7; 7 bases agree with TRBD1. CDR1 and CDR2 (germline): MNHEY, SVGAGI. The CDR3 spans 14 residues. V gave up 6 bases and J gave up 3 bases; unmatched junction bases: 8. The CDR3: CASRPRQGIYEQYF. As DNA, the CDR3 is TGTGCCAGCAGGCCCCGACAGGGAATCTACGAGCAGTACTTC.